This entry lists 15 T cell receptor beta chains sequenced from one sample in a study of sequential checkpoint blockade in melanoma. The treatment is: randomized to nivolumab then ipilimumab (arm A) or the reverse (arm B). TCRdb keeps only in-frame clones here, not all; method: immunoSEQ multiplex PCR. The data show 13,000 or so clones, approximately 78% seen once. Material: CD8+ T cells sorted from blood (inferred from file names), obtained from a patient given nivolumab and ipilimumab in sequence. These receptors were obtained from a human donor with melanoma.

CDR3 amino acids: CASSGGVLNTEAFF. DNA of the CDR3: TGTGCCAGCAGCGGGGGCGTTTTGAACACTGAAGCTTTCTTT. The chain couples TRBV7-9 to TRBJ1-1; TRBD1 is a possible D gene (6 bases). This CDR3 comprises 14 residues. Germline V lookup: CDR1 SEHNR, CDR2 FQNEAQ (reference sequence). The V end lost 5 bases, the J end lost 0 bases, and 10 bases lay between the germline ends.

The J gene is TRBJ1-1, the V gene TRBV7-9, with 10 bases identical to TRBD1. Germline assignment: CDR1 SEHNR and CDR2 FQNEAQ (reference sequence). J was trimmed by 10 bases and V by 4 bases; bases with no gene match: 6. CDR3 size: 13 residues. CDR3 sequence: CASSSGTGARAFF. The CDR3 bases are TGTGCCAGCAGCTCGGGGACAGGGGCGAGAGCTTTCTTT.

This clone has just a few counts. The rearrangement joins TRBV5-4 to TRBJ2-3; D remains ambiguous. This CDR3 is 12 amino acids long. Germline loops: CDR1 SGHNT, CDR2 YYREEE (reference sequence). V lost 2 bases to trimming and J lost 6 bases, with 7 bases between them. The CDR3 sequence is CASSLSVDTQYF. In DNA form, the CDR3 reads TGTGCCAGCAGCTTATCCGTGGATACGCAGTATTTT.

As DNA, the CDR3 is TGCGCCAGCAGCCCAGGACAGGGGGCTAACACTGAAGCTTTCTTT. It translates to CASSPGQGANTEAFF. This rearrangement joins TRBV4-3 to TRBJ1-1; 11 bases agree with TRBD1. This CDR3 spans 15 amino acids. The germline V gene has CDR1 LGHNA and CDR2 YSLEER. Trimming at V came to 4 bases and at J to 2 bases, leaving 3 bases not matched to a gene.

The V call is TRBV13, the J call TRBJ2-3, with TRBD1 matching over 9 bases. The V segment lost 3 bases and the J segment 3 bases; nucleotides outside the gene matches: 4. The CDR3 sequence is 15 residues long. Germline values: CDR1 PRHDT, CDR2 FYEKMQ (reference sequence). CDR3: CASSLRQGDTDTQYF. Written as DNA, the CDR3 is TGTGCCAGCAGCTTGCGACAGGGGGATACAGATACGCAGTATTTT.

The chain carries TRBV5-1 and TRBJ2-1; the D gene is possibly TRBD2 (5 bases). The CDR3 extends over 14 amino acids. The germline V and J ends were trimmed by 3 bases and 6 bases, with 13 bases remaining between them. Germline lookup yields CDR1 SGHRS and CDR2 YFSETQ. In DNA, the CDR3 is TGCGCCAGCAGCTACGGAGGCATCCCCAATGAGCAGTTCTTC. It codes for CASSYGGIPNEQFF.

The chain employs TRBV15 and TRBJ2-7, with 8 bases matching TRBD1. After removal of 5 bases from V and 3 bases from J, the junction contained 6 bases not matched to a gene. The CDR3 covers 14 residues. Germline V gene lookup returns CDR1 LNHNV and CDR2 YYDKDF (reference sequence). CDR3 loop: CATSPGTGDYEQYF. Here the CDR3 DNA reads TGTGCCACCAGCCCAGGGACAGGAGACTACGAGCAGTACTTC.

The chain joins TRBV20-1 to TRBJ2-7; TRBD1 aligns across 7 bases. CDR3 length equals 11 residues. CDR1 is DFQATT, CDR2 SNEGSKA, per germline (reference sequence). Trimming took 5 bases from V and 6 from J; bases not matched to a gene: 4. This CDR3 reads CSAPQGIEQYF. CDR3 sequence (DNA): TGCAGTGCTCCACAGGGGATCGAGCAGTACTTC.

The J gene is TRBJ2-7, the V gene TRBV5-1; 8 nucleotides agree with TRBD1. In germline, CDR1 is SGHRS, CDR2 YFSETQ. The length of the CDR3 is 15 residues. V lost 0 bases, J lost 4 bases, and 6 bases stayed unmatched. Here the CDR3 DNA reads TGCGCCAGCAGCTTGGTCCTGGGACAGGATTACGAGCAGTACTTC. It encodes CASSLVLGQDYEQYF. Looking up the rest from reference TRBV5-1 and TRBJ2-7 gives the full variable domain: KAGVTQTPRYLIKTRGQQVTLSCSPISGHRSVSWYQQTPGQGLQFLFEYFSETQRNKGNFPGRFSGRQFSNSRSEMNVSTLELGDSALYLCASSLVLGQDYEQYFGPGTRLTVT.

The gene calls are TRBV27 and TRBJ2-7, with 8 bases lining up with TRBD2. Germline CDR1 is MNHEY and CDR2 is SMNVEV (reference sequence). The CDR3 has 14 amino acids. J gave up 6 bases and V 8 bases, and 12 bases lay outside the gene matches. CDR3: CASPSAGRGGEQYF. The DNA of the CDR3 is TGTGCCAGCCCCTCTGCCGGGAGGGGGGGCGAGCAGTACTTC.

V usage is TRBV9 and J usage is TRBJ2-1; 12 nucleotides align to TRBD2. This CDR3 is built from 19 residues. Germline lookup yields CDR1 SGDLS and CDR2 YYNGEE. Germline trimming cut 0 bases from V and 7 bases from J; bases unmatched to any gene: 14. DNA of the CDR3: TGTGCCAGCAGCGTAGGGAATCTAGCGGGGGGGCAGTGGGATAATGAGCAGTTCTTC. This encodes CASSVGNLAGGQWDNEQFF.

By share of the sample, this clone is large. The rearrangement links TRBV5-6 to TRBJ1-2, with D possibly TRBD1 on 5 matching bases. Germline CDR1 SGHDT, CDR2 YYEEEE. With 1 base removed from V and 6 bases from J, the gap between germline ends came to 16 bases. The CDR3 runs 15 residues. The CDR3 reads CASSLIQDTLHGYTF. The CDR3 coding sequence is TGTGCCAGCAGCTTGATACAGGACACCCTGCATGGCTACACCTTC.

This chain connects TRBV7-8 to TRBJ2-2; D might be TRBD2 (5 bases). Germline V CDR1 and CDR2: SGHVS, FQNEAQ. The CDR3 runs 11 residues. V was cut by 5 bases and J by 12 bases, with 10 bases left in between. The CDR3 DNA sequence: TGTGCCAGCAGCGCTCCGGGAAAGCTGTTTTTT. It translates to CASSAPGKLFF.

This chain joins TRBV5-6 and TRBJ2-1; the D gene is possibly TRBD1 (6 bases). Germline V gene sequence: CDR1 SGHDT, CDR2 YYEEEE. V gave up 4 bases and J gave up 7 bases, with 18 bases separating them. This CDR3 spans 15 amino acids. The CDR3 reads CASSLETGWGNEQFF. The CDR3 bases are TGTGCCAGCAGCCTCGAGACAGGTTGGGGGAATGAGCAGTTCTTC.

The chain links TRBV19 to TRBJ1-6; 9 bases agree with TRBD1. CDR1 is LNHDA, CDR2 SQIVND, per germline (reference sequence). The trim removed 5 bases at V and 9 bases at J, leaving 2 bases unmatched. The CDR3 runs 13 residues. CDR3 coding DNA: TGTGCCAGTAGTCCGACAGGGGGTTCACCCCTCCACTTT. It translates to CASSPTGGSPLHF.